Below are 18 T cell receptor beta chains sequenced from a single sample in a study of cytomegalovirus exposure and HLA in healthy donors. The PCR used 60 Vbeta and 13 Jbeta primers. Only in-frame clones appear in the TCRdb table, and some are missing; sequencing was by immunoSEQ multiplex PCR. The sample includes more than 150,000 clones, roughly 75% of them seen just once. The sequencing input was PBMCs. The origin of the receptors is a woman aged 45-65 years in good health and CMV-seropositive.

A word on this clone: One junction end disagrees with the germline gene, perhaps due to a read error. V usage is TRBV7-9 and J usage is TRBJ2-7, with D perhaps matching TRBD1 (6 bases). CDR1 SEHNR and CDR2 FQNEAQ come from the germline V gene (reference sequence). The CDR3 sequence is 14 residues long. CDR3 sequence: CSSTSTGSSYEQYF. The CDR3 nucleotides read TGTTCCAGCACCTCGACAGGCAGCTCCTACGAGCAGTACTTC.

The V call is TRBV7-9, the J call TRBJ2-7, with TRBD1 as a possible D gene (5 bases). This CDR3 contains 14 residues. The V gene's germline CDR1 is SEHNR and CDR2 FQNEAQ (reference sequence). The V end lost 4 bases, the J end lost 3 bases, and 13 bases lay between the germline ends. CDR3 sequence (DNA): TGTGCCAGCAGCTCCAGGGCGAACGTCTACGAGCAGTACTTC. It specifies CASSSRANVYEQYF.

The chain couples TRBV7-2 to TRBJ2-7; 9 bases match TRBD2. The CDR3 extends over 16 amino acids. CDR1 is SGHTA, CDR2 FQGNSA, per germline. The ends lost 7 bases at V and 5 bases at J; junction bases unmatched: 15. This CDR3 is CASNNPIAGARHEQYF. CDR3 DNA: TGTGCCAGCAACAACCCGATAGCGGGGGCGCGCCACGAGCAGTACTTC.

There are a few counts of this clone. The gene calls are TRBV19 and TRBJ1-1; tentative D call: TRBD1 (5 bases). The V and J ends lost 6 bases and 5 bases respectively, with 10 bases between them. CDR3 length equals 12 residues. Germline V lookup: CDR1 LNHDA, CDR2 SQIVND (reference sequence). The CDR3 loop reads CASSPQGTEAFF. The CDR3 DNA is TGTGCCAGTAGCCCCCAGGGAACTGAAGCTTTCTTT.

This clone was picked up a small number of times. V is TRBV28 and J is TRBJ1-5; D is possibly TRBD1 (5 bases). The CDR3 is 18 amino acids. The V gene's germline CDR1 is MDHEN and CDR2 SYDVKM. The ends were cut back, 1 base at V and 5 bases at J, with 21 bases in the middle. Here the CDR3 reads CASSLSRHRSGLDQPQHF. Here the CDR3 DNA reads TGTGCCAGCAGTTTATCTCGGCATCGGTCAGGGTTGGATCAGCCCCAGCATTTT.

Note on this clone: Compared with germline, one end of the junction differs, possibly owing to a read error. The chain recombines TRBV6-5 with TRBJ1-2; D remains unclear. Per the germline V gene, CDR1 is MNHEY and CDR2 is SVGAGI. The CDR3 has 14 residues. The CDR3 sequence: CASSDSWQAIGYTF. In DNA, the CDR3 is TGTGCCAGCAGTGACTCGTGGCAGGCCATTGGCTACACCTTC.

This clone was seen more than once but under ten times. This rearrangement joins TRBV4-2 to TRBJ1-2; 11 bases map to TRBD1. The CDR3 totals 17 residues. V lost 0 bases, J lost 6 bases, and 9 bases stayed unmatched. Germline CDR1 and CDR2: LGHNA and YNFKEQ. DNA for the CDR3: TGTGCCAGCAGCCAAGATGGGGGCCGGACAGGGGGCAATGGCTACACCTTC. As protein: CASSQDGGRTGGNGYTF.

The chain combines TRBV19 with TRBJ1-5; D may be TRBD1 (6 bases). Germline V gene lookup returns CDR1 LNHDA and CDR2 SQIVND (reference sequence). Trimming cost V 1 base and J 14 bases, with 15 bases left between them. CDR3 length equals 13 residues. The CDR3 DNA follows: TGTGCCAGTAGTATAGGCGCGAGGGGGTACGAGCATTTT. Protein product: CASSIGARGYEHF.

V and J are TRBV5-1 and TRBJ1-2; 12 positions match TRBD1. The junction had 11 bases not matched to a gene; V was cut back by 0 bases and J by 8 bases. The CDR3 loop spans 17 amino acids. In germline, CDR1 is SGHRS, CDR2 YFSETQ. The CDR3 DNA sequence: TGCGCCAGCAGCTTGGACTCCGGGACAGGGGGCGCGGGAGGCTACACCTTC. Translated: CASSLDSGTGGAGGYTF.

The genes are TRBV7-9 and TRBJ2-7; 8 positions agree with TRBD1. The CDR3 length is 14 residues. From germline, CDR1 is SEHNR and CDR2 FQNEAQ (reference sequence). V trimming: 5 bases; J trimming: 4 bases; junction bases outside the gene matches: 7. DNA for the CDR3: TGTGCCAGCAGCCCCGGGACAGGTCTATACGAGCAGTACTTC. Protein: CASSPGTGLYEQYF.

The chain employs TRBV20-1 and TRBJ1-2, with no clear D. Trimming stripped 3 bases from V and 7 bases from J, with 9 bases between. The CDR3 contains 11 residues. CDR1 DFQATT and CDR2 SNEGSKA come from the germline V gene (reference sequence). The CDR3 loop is CSASSGFGYTF. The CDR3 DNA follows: TGCAGTGCTAGTTCGGGGTTTGGCTACACCTTC.

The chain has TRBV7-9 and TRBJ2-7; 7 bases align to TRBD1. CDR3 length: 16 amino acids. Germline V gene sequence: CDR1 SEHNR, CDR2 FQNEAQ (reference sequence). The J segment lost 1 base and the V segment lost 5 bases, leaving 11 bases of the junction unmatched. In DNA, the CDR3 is TGTGCCAGCAGCCCACGCCCGGGACAGAGATCCTACGAGCAGTACTTC. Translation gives CASSPRPGQRSYEQYF.

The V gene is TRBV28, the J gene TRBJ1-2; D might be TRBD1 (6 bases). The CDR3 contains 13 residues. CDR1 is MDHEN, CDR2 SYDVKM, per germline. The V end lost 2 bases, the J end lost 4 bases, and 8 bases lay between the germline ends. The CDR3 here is CASSLRGIYGYTF. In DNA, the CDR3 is TGTGCCAGCAGTTTAAGGGGGATCTATGGCTACACCTTC.

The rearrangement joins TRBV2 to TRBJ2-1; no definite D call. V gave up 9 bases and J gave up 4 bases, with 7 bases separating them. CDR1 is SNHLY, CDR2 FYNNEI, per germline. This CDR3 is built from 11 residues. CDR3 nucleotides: TGTGCCAGTCACCTATACAATGAGCAGTTCTTC. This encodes CASHLYNEQFF. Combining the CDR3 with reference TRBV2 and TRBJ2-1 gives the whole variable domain EPEVTQTPSHQVTQMGQEVILRCVPISNHLYFYWYRQILGQKVEFLVSFYNNEISEKSEIFDDQFSVERPDGSNFTLKIRSTKLEDSAMYFCASHLYNEQFFGPGTRLTVL.

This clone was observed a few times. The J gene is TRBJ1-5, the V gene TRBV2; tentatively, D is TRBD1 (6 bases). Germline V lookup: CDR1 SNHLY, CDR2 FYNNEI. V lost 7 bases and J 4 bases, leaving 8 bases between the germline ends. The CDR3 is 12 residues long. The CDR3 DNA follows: TGTGCCAGCACGAGGGGGAATCAGCCCCAGCATTTT. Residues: CASTRGNQPQHF. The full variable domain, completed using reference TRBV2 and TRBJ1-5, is EPEVTQTPSHQVTQMGQEVILRCVPISNHLYFYWYRQILGQKVEFLVSFYNNEISEKSEIFDDQFSVERPDGSNFTLKIRSTKLEDSAMYFCASTRGNQPQHFGDGTRLSIL.

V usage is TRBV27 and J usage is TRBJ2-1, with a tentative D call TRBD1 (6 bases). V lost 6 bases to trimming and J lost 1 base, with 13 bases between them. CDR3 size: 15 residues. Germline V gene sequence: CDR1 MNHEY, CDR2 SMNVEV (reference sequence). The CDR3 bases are TGTGCCAGCAGCTTCAGGGGATTATCCTACAATGAGCAGTTCTTC. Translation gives CASSFRGLSYNEQFF.

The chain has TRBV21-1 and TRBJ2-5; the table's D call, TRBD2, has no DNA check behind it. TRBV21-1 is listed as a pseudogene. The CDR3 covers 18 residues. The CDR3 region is CASSKDRGLAGNQETQYF. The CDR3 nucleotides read TGTGCCAGCAGCAAAGACCGAGGACTAGCGGGGAATCAAGAGACCCAGTACTTC.

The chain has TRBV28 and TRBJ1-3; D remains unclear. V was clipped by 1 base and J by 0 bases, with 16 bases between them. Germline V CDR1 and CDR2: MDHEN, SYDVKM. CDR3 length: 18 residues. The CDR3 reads CASSLSLAGQLSGNTIYF. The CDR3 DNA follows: TGTGCCAGCAGTTTATCCCTTGCTGGGCAACTCTCTGGAAACACCATATATTTT. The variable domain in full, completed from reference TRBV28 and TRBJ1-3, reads DVKVTQSSRYLVKRTGEKVFLECVQDMDHENMFWYRQDPGLGLRLIYFSYDVKMKEKGDIPEGYSVSREKKERFSLILESASTNQTSMYLCASSLSLAGQLSGNTIYFGEGSWLTVV.